The 15 T cell receptor beta chains reported below all come from one sample, sequenced in a study of breast tumors, draining lymph nodes, adjacent tissues. Via MiXCR, TCRdb re-called the multiplex PCR reads, giving one row per CDR3 protein. The top ten hold 15% to 20% of the sample, which has tens of thousands of distinct CDR3 sequences, roughly three fifths seen once. The sample taken for sequencing was breast tumor tissue. The origin of the receptors is a female donor with breast cancer. Some clones in this sample may be carry-over from other donors' samples.

This clonotype was found many times. The rearrangement uses TRBV20-1 and TRBJ1-1, with no clear D. Germline V gives CDR1 DFQATT, CDR2 SNEGSKA (reference sequence). CDR3 length: 14 residues. The V gene lost 3 bases and the J gene lost 4 bases, with 15 bases spanning the gap. CDR3: CSARYGSRGTEAFF. The CDR3 DNA reads TGCAGTGCTAGGTACGGGTCCCGAGGCACTGAAGCTTTCTTT.

The chain is built from TRBV7-9 and TRBJ2-7, with 7 nucleotides matching TRBD1. With V trimmed by 2 bases and J by 2 bases, 3 bases remained unmatched. The CDR3 has 14 amino acids. In germline, CDR1 is SEHNR, CDR2 FQNEAQ (reference sequence). This CDR3 is CASSLKTGPYEQYF. The CDR3 bases are TGTGCCAGCAGCTTAAAGACAGGGCCCTACGAGCAGTACTTC.

In its sample, this clonotype was seen once. V gene TRBV12-3 or TRBV12-4 combines with J gene TRBJ2-5; D remains ambiguous. V was pared by 10 bases and J by 5 bases, with 17 bases between. CDR3 size: 13 residues. CDR3 amino acids: CATLRAALETQYF. The CDR3 DNA sequence: TGTGCCACCCTTAGGGCGGCCCTGGAGACCCAGTACTTC.

V and J are TRBV19 and TRBJ1-6; TRBD1 is a possible D gene (5 bases). Trimming left V 1 base short and J 3 bases short, with 10 bases between. The CDR3 sequence is 16 residues long. Per the germline V gene, CDR1 is LNHDA and CDR2 is SQIVND (reference sequence). CDR3 region: CASSIVSGNYNSPLHF. DNA of the CDR3: TGTGCCAGTAGTATAGTTTCAGGGAACTATAATTCACCCCTCCACTTT.

The chain employs TRBV18 and TRBJ2-1; TRBD1 aligns across 9 bases. CDR1 is KGHSH, CDR2 LQKENI, per germline. The CDR3 has 13 residues. J was trimmed by 9 bases and V by 5 bases; bases with no gene match: 5. The CDR3 spells CASSKTGGSEQFF. The CDR3 DNA is TGTGCCAGCTCAAAGACAGGGGGAAGTGAGCAGTTCTTC.

The CDR3 coding sequence is TGTGCCAGCAGCTTAGGGGCAGACTATGGCTACACCTTC. Protein sequence: CASSLGADYGYTF. The chain carries TRBV7-9 and TRBJ1-2; D is undetermined. V was pared by 1 base and J by 3 bases, with 6 bases between. Germline V gene data show CDR1 as SEHNR and CDR2 as FQNEAQ (reference sequence). The CDR3 extends over 13 amino acids.

Here the CDR3 reads CSVEGPSRGYNEQFF. For the CDR3, the DNA is TGCAGCGTTGAGGGGCCGAGCCGAGGCTACAATGAGCAGTTCTTC. The chain joins TRBV29-1 to TRBJ2-1, with a tentative D call TRBD1 (5 bases). The germline V and J ends were trimmed by 3 bases and 3 bases, with 15 bases remaining between them. Per the germline V gene, CDR1 is SQVTM and CDR2 is ANQGSEA. This CDR3 comprises 15 residues.

This clonotype was detected only a few times. V and J are TRBV11-2 and TRBJ2-5; 14 bases fit TRBD2. The CDR3 has 15 residues. From germline, CDR1 is SGHAT and CDR2 FQNNGV. J was trimmed by 3 bases and V by 4 bases; bases with no gene match: 1. The CDR3 DNA reads as TGTGCCAGCAGCTCGGGACTAGCGGGGGAAGAGACCCAGTACTTC. This codes for CASSSGLAGEETQYF. Looking up the rest from reference TRBV11-2 and TRBJ2-5 gives the full variable domain: EAGVAQSPRYKIIEKRQSVAFWCNPISGHATLYWYQQILGQGPKLLIQFQNNGVVDDSQLPKDRFSAERLKGVDSTLKIQPAKLEDSAVYLCASSSGLAGEETQYFGPGTRLLVL.

This clonotype was found many times. V and J are TRBV5-1 and TRBJ1-4; D unclear. CDR3 size: 15 residues. V was clipped by 4 bases and J by 5 bases, with 15 bases between them. Germline V gives CDR1 SGHRS, CDR2 YFSETQ. CDR3 nucleotides: TGCGCCAGCAGCGGATTAGGTAGCTTAAATGAAAAACTGTTTTTT. Translation: CASSGLGSLNEKLFF.

This clonotype was seen a few times. The chain couples TRBV15 to TRBJ2-7; D gene ambiguous. The germline V gene encodes CDR1 LNHNV and CDR2 YYDKDF (reference sequence). Deletions cut 0 bases from V and 3 bases from J, with 15 bases between. CDR3 size: 16 residues. Here the CDR3 DNA reads TGTGCCACCAGCAGAGATTCTGGGTCGAGGTTCTACGAGCAGTACTTC. Amino acids: CATSRDSGSRFYEQYF.

The chain has TRBV7-8 and TRBJ2-7; TRBD1 matches 12 bases. In germline, CDR1 is SGHVS, CDR2 FQNEAQ. CDR3 length: 16 residues. V trimming: 1 base; J trimming: 2 bases; junction bases outside the gene matches: 3. CDR3 sequence (DNA): TGTGCCAGCAGCTTAGTCGGGACAGGGGGCGCCTACGAGCAGTACTTC. Its protein product is CASSLVGTGGAYEQYF.

The gene calls are TRBV2 and TRBJ1-5; 9 positions agree with TRBD1. Germline V gene lookup returns CDR1 SNHLY and CDR2 FYNNEI. The CDR3 totals 16 residues. The ends lost 4 bases at V and 6 bases at J; junction bases unmatched: 10. The CDR3 loop reads CASSGTLTGGGQPQHF. CDR3 coding DNA: TGTGCCAGCAGTGGTACACTGACAGGGGGAGGTCAGCCCCAGCATTTT.

The chain couples TRBV7-2 to TRBJ2-1; TRBD2 might be the D (6 bases). Germline values: CDR1 SGHTA, CDR2 FQGNSA. V dropped 1 base and J dropped 0 bases, with 10 bases sitting between them. The CDR3 sequence is 16 residues long. CDR3 nucleotide sequence: TGTGCCAGCAGCTTAGTCGCTAGCGCCTCCTACAATGAGCAGTTCTTC. Translating gives CASSLVASASYNEQFF.

The genes are TRBV10-3 and TRBJ2-1, with 8 bases aligning to TRBD2. The germline V gene has CDR1 ENHRY and CDR2 SYGVKD. V lost 10 bases to trimming and J lost 7 bases; unmatched junction nucleotides: 15. The CDR3 has 15 residues. CDR3 sequence (DNA): TGTGCCACCAGGATACCAGCGGGAGCGGCGAATGAGCAGTTCTTC. It codes for CATRIPAGAANEQFF.

This clonotype was detected a few times. V gene TRBV20-1 combines with J gene TRBJ1-2; tentatively, D is TRBD1 (5 bases). The CDR3 is made up of 12 amino acids. Trimming stripped 0 bases from V and 6 bases from J, with 8 bases between. Germline V lookup: CDR1 DFQATT, CDR2 SNEGSKA (reference sequence). CDR3 nucleotides: TGCAGTGCTAGAGATTGGGGGGATGGCTACACCTTC. This gives the protein CSARDWGDGYTF.